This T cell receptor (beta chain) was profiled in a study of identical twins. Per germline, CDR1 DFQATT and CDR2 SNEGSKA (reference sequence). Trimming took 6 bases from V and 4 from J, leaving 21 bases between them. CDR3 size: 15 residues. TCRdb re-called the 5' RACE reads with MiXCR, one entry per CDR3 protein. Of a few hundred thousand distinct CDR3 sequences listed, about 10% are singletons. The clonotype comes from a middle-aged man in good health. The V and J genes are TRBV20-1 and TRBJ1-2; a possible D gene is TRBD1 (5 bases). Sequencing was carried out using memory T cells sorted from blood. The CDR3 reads CSARDHRGGGYGYTF. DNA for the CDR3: TGCAGTGCGAGGGACCATAGGGGAGGCGGCTATGGCTACACCTTC.